This paragraph covers one T cell receptor beta chain sequence. Its antigen target is currently unknown. No clone much larger than this one lies a single base away; base qualities are absent. This specimen belongs to a study of blood T cells in healthy people across ages (dated by TCRdb to between 2014 and 2016). Turning to the overall study: Template switching captured roughly one uniquely barcoded TCR beta cDNA molecule per two T cells in model experiments. The study measured age-related changes in TCR beta repertoire diversity using deep sequencing normalized with unique cDNA molecular identifiers. Donors were grouped into four age groups: young (average approximately 15 years), middle-aged (less than 40), aged (over 55) and long-lived (just over 80). To avoid experimental bias, donors of different ages were spread randomly across the sequencing lanes. For two donors (one aged 18 to 30 and one aged 80 or older), the study analyzed two additional independent replicas of 1 million unique cDNA reads from the same blood draw. Overall study results and their limits: Compared with the aged group, more naive CD4+ T cells, fewer expanded clones and increased TCR diversity were shown by the long-lived group, suggesting age selection. Bulk unsorted PBMC profiling prevented conclusive comparison of naive and antigen-experienced compartments. Observed TCR beta diversity per million T cells fell roughly linearly with age, and a significant reduction was already apparent by age roughly 41. Donor CMV infection status was unknown, potentially confounding age-related changes in expanded clonotypes. Estimates of total diversity based on one million sequenced T cells were considered lower bounds and underestimates. The percentage of naive T cells measured by flow cytometry correlated strongly with observed TCR beta diversity.

Library prep was done by 5' RACE. Sequencing used an Illumina HiSeq 2500. A second PCR of roughly 7 to 11 cycles was performed with a sample-barcoded 5' primer and a J-beta primer mix. A template-switch 5' adaptor carrying 12 random nucleotides introduced a unique molecular identifier onto each TCR beta cDNA molecule. Each sample yielded at least 3 million CDR3-containing paired-end reads. All of the RNA was converted into first-strand cDNA using the Mint cDNA synthesis kit, with a TRBC-specific oligonucleotide serving as the primer. After uracil-DNA glycosylase treatment, a first 18-cycle PCR used universal primers M1SS and BC2_uni_R on all cDNA. Per the original workflow: For normalization, 1 million high-quality reads, each with a distinct molecular identifier, were randomly selected from each sample. Instead of being binned into consensus sequences, reads that shared molecular identifiers were thrown out. MiTCR, run with a Q25 quality threshold and the strictest error-elimination algorithm, handled CDR3 identification, clonotype clustering and error correction. A nonparametric unseen species model using Euler transformation provided a lower-bound estimate of total TCR beta diversity. In-frame beta chains were kept once TCRdb had trimmed the public reads at Q25 with fastp and called clones with MiXCR. Records with the same CDR3 protein are collapsed into one entry carrying the most frequent genes and DNA. These V and J calls are TCRdb output, not the study's own analysis. This sample is represented by approximately 1.5 million distinct CDR3 sequences; about 45% of them were singletons. The ten largest clones add up to under 5% of the sample.

For CDR1 and CDR2, the germline V gene lists SNHLY and FYNNEI. V loses 7 bases of germline sequence and J loses 3 bases, and the interval between the two ends is 9 bases. The CDR3 numbers 12 residues from cysteine through phenylalanine. CDR3 DNA only is kept here, 36 bases in frame from base 1. The donors were roughly 40 Caucasian individuals from Russia, aged 6 to 90 years, who were systemically healthy. About 9.8 milliliters of peripheral blood were drawn from each donor into EDTA-treated Vacutainer tubes. PBMCs were isolated by Ficoll-Paque density-gradient centrifugation, with at least 6 million obtained per sample. Total RNA, at least 6 micrograms per sample, was extracted from PBMCs with Trizol reagent. Naive CD45RAhigh/CD27high T cell percentages were measured by flow cytometry on a PBMC aliquot from every donor.

The clonotype comes from a woman between 18 and 29 years old in good health. This receptor chain uses TRBV2 and TRBJ1-1; no D gene is confidently identified. The sample comprised blood. The DNA reads TGTGCCAGCATTCGGGGATACACTGAAGCTTTCTTT. This codes for CASIRGYTEAFF. Where the CDR3 stops, the reference TRBV2 and TRBJ1-1 genes take over; the full variable domain is EPEVTQTPSHQVTQMGQEVILRCVPISNHLYFYWYRQILGQKVEFLVSFYNNEISEKSEIFDDQFSVERPDGSNFTLKIRSTKLEDSAMYFCASIRGYTEAFFGQGTRLTVV.